This T cell receptor beta chain was identified in a study of T cell clonotyping in hematopoietic cell transplantation. Germline values: CDR1 LNHDA, CDR2 SQIVND (reference sequence). The CDR3 is 17 residues long. V was shortened by 3 bases and J by 3 bases, with 18 bases between the two germline ends. Only in-frame clones appear in the TCRdb table, and some are missing; sequencing was by immunoSEQ multiplex PCR. Of around 1,300 clones in the sample, around 97% are singletons; the top ten hold 2% to 2.5%. The V gene is TRBV19, the J gene TRBJ1-5, with D unresolved. The clonotype comes from a male patient aged 45-60 years who had an allogeneic stem cell transplant from a related donor, so the T cells may come from the graft donor. Some clones in this sample may be carry-over from other donors' samples. The sample in question was PBMCs, obtained 180 days after allogeneic stem cell transplant. CDR3: CASSIMLEGPYNQPQHF. The CDR3 DNA reads as TGTGCCAGTAGTATCATGTTGGAAGGCCCCTACAATCAGCCCCAGCATTTT. Full variable domain (rest looked up from reference TRBV19 and TRBJ1-5): DGGITQSPKYLFRKEGQNVTLSCEQNLNHDAMYWYRQDPGQGLRLIYYSQIVNDFQKGDIAEGYSVSREKKESFPLTVTSAQKNPTAFYLCASSIMLEGPYNQPQHFGDGTRLSIL.